The 9 T cell receptor beta chains below all came from one sample that was sequenced in a study of blood T cell repertoires in COVID-19. Assay used: immunoSEQ multiplex PCR; TCRdb lists only in-frame clones, some missing. The profile shows roughly 70,000 clones, around 67% of them singletons. The material sequenced was peripheral blood. The receptor source for this set is a man aged 55 to 70 with acute or convalescent COVID-19.

The genes are TRBV7-2 and TRBJ2-2; TRBD2 is a possible D gene (5 bases). V was cut by 3 bases and J by 6 bases, with 11 bases left in between. The germline V gene encodes CDR1 SGHTA and CDR2 FQGNSA. The CDR3 has 14 residues. CDR3 loop: CASSFAWGAGELFF. CDR3 in DNA: TGTGCCAGCAGCTTTGCGTGGGGAGCCGGGGAGCTGTTTTTT.

This chain joins TRBV5-1 and TRBJ2-1; D is possibly TRBD2 (6 bases). This CDR3 contains 13 residues. The germline CDR1 and CDR2 sequences are SGHRS and YFSETQ. The V and J ends lost 0 bases and 9 bases respectively, with 10 bases between them. The CDR3 spells CASSLDGTPEQFF. The CDR3 DNA follows: TGCGCCAGCAGCTTGGATGGGACTCCTGAGCAGTTCTTC.

This chain connects TRBV18 to TRBJ1-6; the match to TRBD1 covers 8 bases. The CDR3 consists of 17 residues. Germline trimming cut 3 bases from V and 3 bases from J; bases unmatched to any gene: 7. CDR1 and CDR2 from the germline V gene are KGHSH and LQKENI. DNA of the CDR3: TGTGCCAGCTCACCCTCTCAAGGACAGGGCTATAATTCACCCCTCCACTTT. This codes for CASSPSQGQGYNSPLHF. The whole variable domain, remainder taken from reference TRBV18 and TRBJ1-6, is NAGVMQNPRHLVRRRGQEARLRCSPMKGHSHVYWYRQLPEEGLKFMVYLQKENIIDESGMPKERFSAEFPKEGPSILRIQQVVRGDSAAYFCASSPSQGQGYNSPLHFGNGTRLTVT.

The J gene is TRBJ1-1, the V gene TRBV3-1 (or the pseudogene TRBV3-2); D perhaps matches TRBD1 (5 bases). The germline gives CDR1 LGHDT, CDR2 YNNKEL (reference sequence). The CDR3 totals 11 residues. V was cut by 4 bases and J by 8 bases, with 8 bases left in between. The CDR3 DNA reads TGTGCCAGCAGCCTCCGACAGGAAGCTTTCTTT. This sequence encodes CASSLRQEAFF.

This clone was picked up one time. V and J are TRBV27 and TRBJ2-6; 8 bases are shared with TRBD2. The germline V gene has CDR1 MNHEY and CDR2 SMNVEV (reference sequence). The CDR3 is made up of 16 amino acids. V lost 0 bases, J lost 2 bases, and 0 bases stayed unmatched. CDR3: CASSLSRGAGANVLTF. Here the CDR3 DNA reads TGTGCCAGCAGTTTATCGCGGGGGGCTGGGGCCAACGTCCTGACTTTC.

This clone was found a few times. This chain uses TRBV6-5 with TRBJ2-5; a weak D match, TRBD1 (5 bases). Germline V gene sequence: CDR1 MNHEY, CDR2 SVGAGI. There are 14 residues in the CDR3. V lost 6 bases, J lost 3 bases, and 14 bases lay in between. Here the CDR3 reads CASRTELGEETQYF. CDR3 coding DNA: TGTGCCAGCAGGACGGAGCTAGGGGAAGAGACCCAGTACTTC.

The chain combines TRBV5-6 with TRBJ1-1; D is unresolved. Germline lookup yields CDR1 SGHDT and CDR2 YYEEEE. V was cut by 0 bases and J by 0 bases, with 9 bases left in between. The CDR3 runs 15 residues. The chain's CDR3 is CASSLVLGVNTEAFF. DNA of the CDR3: TGTGCCAGCAGCTTGGTTTTGGGCGTGAACACTGAAGCTTTCTTT.

The J gene is TRBJ2-1, the V gene TRBV7-8; a possible D gene is TRBD2 (6 bases). Germline CDR1 is SGHVS and CDR2 is FQNEAQ. Trimming stripped 4 bases from V and 3 bases from J, with 7 bases between. The CDR3 is made up of 13 amino acids. In DNA form, the CDR3 reads TGTGCCAGCAGCTCCGGGGGCTACAATGAGCAGTTCTTC. Its protein is CASSSGGYNEQFF.

The CDR3 region has the DNA TGTGCCAGCAGTGAGAGGACTAGCGGGGGAACCGGGGAGCTGTTTTTT. It encodes CASSERTSGGTGELFF. V gene TRBV6-1 combines with J gene TRBJ2-2, with 13 positions matching TRBD2. Germline lookup yields CDR1 MNHNS and CDR2 SASEGT. There are 16 residues in the CDR3. Trimming cost V 3 bases and J 5 bases; bases outside gene matches: 3.